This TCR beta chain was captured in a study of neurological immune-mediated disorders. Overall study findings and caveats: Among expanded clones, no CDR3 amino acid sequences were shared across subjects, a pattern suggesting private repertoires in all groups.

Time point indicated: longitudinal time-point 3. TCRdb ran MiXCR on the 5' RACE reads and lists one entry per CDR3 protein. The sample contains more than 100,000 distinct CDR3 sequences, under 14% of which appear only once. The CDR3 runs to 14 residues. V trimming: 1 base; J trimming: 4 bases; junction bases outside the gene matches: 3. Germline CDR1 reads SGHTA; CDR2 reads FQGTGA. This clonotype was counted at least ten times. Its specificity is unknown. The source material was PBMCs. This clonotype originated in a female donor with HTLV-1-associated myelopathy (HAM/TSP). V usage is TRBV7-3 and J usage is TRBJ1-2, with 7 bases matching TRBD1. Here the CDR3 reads CASSLKGGVYGYTF. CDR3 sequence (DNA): TGTGCCAGCAGCTTAAAAGGGGGCGTCTATGGCTACACCTTC.